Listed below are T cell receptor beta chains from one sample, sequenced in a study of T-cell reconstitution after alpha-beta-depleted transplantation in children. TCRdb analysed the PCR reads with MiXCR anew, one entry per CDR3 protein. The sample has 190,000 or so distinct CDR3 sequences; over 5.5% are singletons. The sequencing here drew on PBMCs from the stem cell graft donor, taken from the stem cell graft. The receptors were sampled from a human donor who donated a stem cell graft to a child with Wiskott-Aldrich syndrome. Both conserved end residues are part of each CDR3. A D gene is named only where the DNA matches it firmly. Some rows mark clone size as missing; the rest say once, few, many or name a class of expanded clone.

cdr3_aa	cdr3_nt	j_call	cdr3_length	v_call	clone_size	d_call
CASSANMNTEAFF	TGTGCCAGCAGCGCCAATATGAACACTGAAGCTTTCTTT	TRBJ1-1	13	TRBV6-1	many	NA
CAWSLVLAGTTDTQYF	TGTGCCTGGAGCCTCGTCCTAGCGGGGACCACAGATACGCAGTATTTT	TRBJ2-3	16	TRBV30	NA	TRBD2
CASSLDAGWDEQFF	TGTGCCAGCAGTTTAGATGCGGGCTGGGATGAGCAGTTCTTC	TRBJ2-1	14	TRBV12-3/TRBV12-4	many	NA
CASSRRTGAITDTQYF	TGTGCCAGCAGTCGACGGACAGGGGCAATCACAGATACGCAGTATTTT	TRBJ2-3	16	TRBV6-2/TRBV6-3	few	TRBD1
CASSYGTISTGELFF	TGCGCCAGCAGCTACGGGACTATATCCACCGGGGAGCTGTTTTTT	TRBJ2-2	15	TRBV5-1	few	TRBD2
CASSITTRYEQYF	TGTGCCAGCAGCATAACTACGCGCTACGAGCAGTACTTC	TRBJ2-7	13	TRBV5-6	many	NA
CASSPRGTSAYNEQFF	TGTGCCAGCAGCCCCAGGGGGACTAGCGCATACAATGAGCAGTTCTTC	TRBJ2-1	16	TRBV7-7	NA	TRBD2
CASSQGGQPQHF	TGTGCCAGCAGCCAAGGGGGACAGCCCCAGCATTTT	TRBJ1-5	12	TRBV4-2	many	NA
CASSLEAGWGSSYNEQFF	TGTGCCAGCAGCTTAGAGGCGGGTTGGGGGAGCTCCTACAATGAGCAGTTCTTC	TRBJ2-1	18	TRBV7-9	many	NA
CASSQDPHSFDGYTF	TGTGCCAGCAGCCAAGATCCCCATAGCTTCGATGGCTACACCTTC	TRBJ1-2	15	TRBV4-2	few	NA
CASSPKRGGGQPQHF	TGCGCCAGCAGCCCCAAGAGGGGGGGCGGGCAGCCCCAGCATTTT	TRBJ1-5	15	TRBV4-3	few	NA
CSVERTAQETQYF	TGCAGCGTTGAAAGGACTGCACAAGAGACCCAGTACTTC	TRBJ2-5	13	TRBV29-1	many	NA
CSVDYRVRDTEAFF	TGCAGCGTTGACTACAGGGTTAGGGACACTGAAGCTTTCTTT	TRBJ1-1	14	TRBV29-1	many	NA
CASSPRRGEWNTEAFF	TGTGCCAGCAGCCCGCGGCGGGGGGAATGGAACACTGAAGCTTTCTTT	TRBJ1-1	16	TRBV11-2	few	NA
CAWSVNPSTEAFF	TGTGCCTGGAGTGTAAACCCGTCCACTGAAGCTTTCTTT	TRBJ1-1	13	TRBV30	once	NA
CASSPGTGRTGELFF	TGTGCCAGCAGTCCCGGGACAGGGAGAACCGGGGAGCTGTTTTTT	TRBJ2-2	15	TRBV7-7	few	TRBD1
CASTSYVNVGNYGYTF	TGTGCCAGCACTTCTTATGTAAATGTTGGTAACTATGGCTACACCTTC	TRBJ1-2	16	TRBV28	many	NA
CASRTGLNTGELFF	TGTGCCAGCAGAACAGGGTTGAACACCGGGGAGCTGTTTTTT	TRBJ2-2	14	TRBV2	NA	NA
CASSLAGLNTGELFF	TGTGCCAGCAGCTTGGCCGGCCTGAACACCGGGGAGCTGTTTTTT	TRBJ2-2	15	TRBV5-1	many	NA
CASSQAGEKNEQFF	TGTGCCAGCAGCCAAGCGGGAGAAAAGAATGAGCAGTTCTTC	TRBJ2-1	14	TRBV3-1	NA	NA
CASSLEARAYNEQFF	TGTGCCAGCAGCTTAGAGGCCAGGGCCTACAATGAGCAGTTCTTC	TRBJ2-1	15	TRBV7-6	many	NA
CASSHLSGQGPNNEQFF	TGCGCCAGCAGCCACTTATCCGGACAGGGGCCCAACAATGAGCAGTTCTTC	TRBJ2-1	17	TRBV4-3	many	TRBD1
CASSFDSPYNEQFF	TGTGCCAGCAGTTTCGACAGCCCCTACAATGAGCAGTTCTTC	TRBJ2-1	14	TRBV12-3/TRBV12-4	many	NA
CASSFDRGVDEQYF	TGTGCCAGCAGCTTCGACAGGGGGGTCGACGAGCAGTACTTC	TRBJ2-7	14	TRBV7-2	many	TRBD1
CASSRQGYEQYF	TGTGCCAGCTCACGACAGGGATACGAGCAGTACTTC	TRBJ2-7	12	TRBV18	many	TRBD1
CASSQVAWVKDLNTEAFF	TGTGCCAGCAGCCAAGTTGCGTGGGTCAAAGACCTGAACACTGAAGCTTTCTTT	TRBJ1-1	18	TRBV3-1	many	NA
CSARQGVSETQYF	TGCAGTGCTAGACAGGGGGTATCGGAGACCCAGTACTTC	TRBJ2-5	13	TRBV20-1	many	TRBD1
CAWSVKTGGRIEQYF	TGTGCCTGGAGTGTAAAAACTGGCGGGAGGATAGAGCAGTACTTC	TRBJ2-7	15	TRBV30	NA	TRBD2
CASSTGPPNTEAFF	TGTGCCAGCAGTACCGGACCCCCGAACACTGAAGCTTTCTTT	TRBJ1-1	14	TRBV12-3/TRBV12-4	many	NA
CASSNTLASMRTQYF	TGCGCCAGCAGCAACACCCTAGCGTCGATGAGGACCCAGTACTTC	TRBJ2-5	15	TRBV5-1	many	NA
CASSFRADQPQHF	TGTGCCAGCAGCTTCAGGGCAGACCAGCCCCAGCATTTT	TRBJ1-5	13	TRBV7-6	many	NA
CASSPRGREGHPDTQYF	TGTGCCAGCAGCCCGAGGGGGAGGGAGGGCCACCCAGATACGCAGTATTTT	TRBJ2-3	17	TRBV5-4	NA	NA
CSAELGLAGATDTQYF	TGCAGCGCCGAACTAGGACTAGCGGGGGCGACAGATACGCAGTATTTT	TRBJ2-3	16	TRBV29-1	many	TRBD2
CASSFNRDGYTF	TGTGCCAGCAGCTTCAACAGGGATGGCTACACCTTC	TRBJ1-2	12	TRBV7-9	many	NA
CASSLKSRGANVLTF	TGTGCCAGCAGCTTAAAAAGCCGTGGGGCCAACGTCCTGACTTTC	TRBJ2-6	15	TRBV7-2	many	NA
CASSPPSSGEGEQFF	TGTGCCAGCTCACCACCGTCATCAGGGGAAGGTGAGCAGTTCTTC	TRBJ2-1	15	TRBV18	few	NA
CASSRTDDRGQLGANVLTF	TGTGCCAGCAGTCGAACTGATGACAGGGGCCAGCTCGGGGCCAACGTCCTGACTTTC	TRBJ2-6	19	TRBV27	many	TRBD1
CSVYQASEGGIQYF	TGCAGCGTATACCAAGCGAGCGAGGGCGGCATTCAGTACTTC	TRBJ2-4	14	TRBV29-1	many	NA
CASSRSGQAGTEAFF	TGCGCCAGCAGCAGGTCGGGACAGGCGGGGACTGAAGCTTTCTTT	TRBJ1-1	15	TRBV5-1	NA	TRBD1
CSVRRDRPSTDTQYF	TGCAGCGTCCGTAGGGACCGCCCCAGCACAGATACGCAGTATTTT	TRBJ2-3	15	TRBV29-1	many	NA
CSASLGTVNEQFF	TGCAGTGCTTCGCTCGGGACAGTCAATGAGCAGTTCTTC	TRBJ2-1	13	TRBV20-1	many	TRBD1
CASSLTPAGEWNTEAFF	TGTGCCAGCAGCTTAACCCCAGCGGGGGAGTGGAACACTGAAGCTTTCTTT	TRBJ1-1	17	TRBV7-8	many	NA
CASSYPGLAGLYNEQFF	TGTGCCAGCAGTTACCCCGGACTAGCGGGACTGTACAATGAGCAGTTCTTC	TRBJ2-1	17	TRBV6-5	many	TRBD2
CASSLTDSHSNQPQHF	TGTGCCAGCAGCCTAACGGACAGCCATAGCAATCAGCCCCAGCATTTT	TRBJ1-5	16	TRBV7-8	many	NA
CASSPQTGGNSPLHF	TGTGCCAGCAGCCCCCAGACAGGGGGGAATTCACCCCTCCACTTT	TRBJ1-6	15	TRBV5-4	many	TRBD1
CASSPVAGGQGDTQYF	TGTGCCAGCAGCCCCGTAGCGGGGGGGCAGGGAGATACGCAGTATTTT	TRBJ2-3	16	TRBV7-2	many	TRBD2
CSVEGEIDRKQFF	TGCAGCGTTGAAGGGGAAATCGACCGGAAGCAGTTCTTC	TRBJ2-1	13	TRBV29-1	many	NA
CASGTRDRVPQYF	TGTGCTAGTGGCACCCGCGACAGGGTACCGCAGTATTTT	TRBJ2-3	13	TRBV12-5	many	TRBD1
CASSLGLAGGVRRYEQYF	TGTGCCAGCAGCCTCGGACTAGCGGGGGGTGTAAGGCGCTACGAGCAGTACTTC	TRBJ2-7	18	TRBV3-1	few	TRBD2